This T cell receptor (beta chain) came from a study of blood T cell repertoires in COVID-19. Across the study: Material from acute and convalescent COVID-19 was sourced from the United States, Italy and Spain. Sources were T cells, B-cell-depleted T cells, or PBMCs; the material itself was cDNA or gDNA.

Authors' methods: Reference gene primer amplification in the assay estimated nucleated cell counts. Sequencing used immunoSEQ multiplex PCR; TCRdb keeps in-frame clones, though not all of them. D and trimming were read from the DNA, whereas the V and J calls and clone size are those reported in that table. This sample yields about 290,000 clones, of which around four fifths are seen a single time; over 3.5% belongs to the top ten. This clone was seen a few times. Trimming took 0 bases from V and 0 from J, leaving 13 bases between them. The CDR3 totals 17 residues. Per the germline V gene, CDR1 is SGHTS and CDR2 is YDEGEE.

This TCR was sampled from a woman between 50 and 59 years old with active or convalescent COVID-19. Sequenced: peripheral blood. This rearrangement joins TRBV5-8 to TRBJ1-3, with TRBD1 as a possible D gene (6 bases). CDR3 DNA: TGTGCCAGCAGCTTGGTAGGGGGACGAAGCTCTGGAAACACCATATATTTT. This gives the protein CASSLVGGRSSGNTIYF.